This TCR beta chain was identified in a study of T cells expressing NK-cell markers. Study-level background: Sorted CD3+CD56+NKG2C+, CD3+CD56+NKG2C- and CD3+CD56-NKG2C+ T cells supplied TCR beta repertoires. HCMV seropositivity marked most of the eight sequenced donors; one was seronegative.

Germline loops: CDR1 KGHSH, CDR2 LQKENI. This CDR3 has 14 residues. Study-wide results and caveats: Also leading the CD3+CD56-NKG2C+ fraction in a handful of donors were these clonotypes. In a group of about 6 donors, dominant NKG2C+ clonotypes represented 1.0-7.0% of CD8+ T cells.

As for this clonotype: The antigen remains unidentified.

TCRdb re-called the 5' RACE reads, yielding one record per CDR3 amino acid sequence without DNA. This repertoire includes 500,000 to 600,000 distinct CDR3 sequences. The V gene is TRBV18, the J gene TRBJ2-1; TCRdb outputs TRBD2, but without DNA this stays unchecked. This receptor was obtained from a man aged 18-30 years in good health. Source material: blood T cells: a sorted CD56 or NKG2C T cell subset, CD4+ or CD8+ T cells, or bulk PBMC T cells (not recorded which). The chain's CDR3 is CASSPGASGRAQFF.